This is a list of T cell receptor beta chains from one sample in a study of blood T cell repertoires in COVID-19. The protocol was immunoSEQ multiplex PCR, while the TCRdb copy is restricted to in-frame clones and leaves out a portion. The sample includes some 200,000 clones, roughly 79% of them seen just once. Sequenced input: peripheral blood. The origin of the receptors is a woman aged 40 to 50 with COVID-19, enrolled during active disease. Both conserved end residues are part of each CDR3. D genes are given only for firm matches. Some rows have no size entry. The others give once, few or many, or a class for an expanded clone.

>TRBV29-1|14|NA|NA|TRBJ2-5
CSVEGQDSQETQYF
TGCAGCGTTGAAGGCCAGGACAGCCAAGAGACCCAGTACTTC
>TRBV6-5|14|NA|TRBD1|TRBJ2-5
CAAGRGQGPRDQYF
TGTGCCGCAGGTAGGGGACAGGGACCTCGGGACCAGTACTTC
>TRBV7-8|15|NA|TRBD2|TRBJ2-5
CASSLRASGGETQYF
TGTGCCAGCAGCCTAAGGGCTAGCGGAGGAGAGACCCAGTACTTC
>TRBV28|20|NA|TRBD2|TRBJ2-5
CASRLKPLLTTETSRETQYF
TGTGCCAGCAGATTAAAGCCCCTCCTTACAACGGAGACTAGCAGAGAGACCCAGTACTTC
>TRBV4-1|19|few|NA|TRBJ2-2
CASSQDFGVVGSNTGELFF
TGCGCCAGCAGCCAAGATTTCGGGGTAGTGGGGTCGAACACCGGGGAGCTGTTTTTT
>TRBV15|15|NA|NA|TRBJ2-1
CATSRDLSTVNEQFF
TGTGCCACCAGCAGAGATCTTTCGACAGTCAATGAGCAGTTCTTC
>TRBV10-1|17|NA|NA|TRBJ1-4
CAIYRRGADITNEKLFF
TGCGCCATCTACCGCAGGGGCGCGGATATTACGAATGAAAAACTGTTTTTT
>TRBV12-5|13|NA|NA|TRBJ2-1
CASGLGHLNEQFF
TGTGCTAGTGGTTTGGGACACCTCAATGAGCAGTTCTTC
>TRBV12-3/TRBV12-4|13|NA|NA|TRBJ2-1
CASSLRENNEQFF
TGTGCCAGCAGTTTGCGTGAAAACAATGAGCAGTTCTTC
>TRBV3-1/TRBV3-2|13|NA|NA|TRBJ2-1
CASSQVQGYEQFF
TGTGCCAGCAGCCAAGTCCAGGGATATGAGCAGTTCTTC